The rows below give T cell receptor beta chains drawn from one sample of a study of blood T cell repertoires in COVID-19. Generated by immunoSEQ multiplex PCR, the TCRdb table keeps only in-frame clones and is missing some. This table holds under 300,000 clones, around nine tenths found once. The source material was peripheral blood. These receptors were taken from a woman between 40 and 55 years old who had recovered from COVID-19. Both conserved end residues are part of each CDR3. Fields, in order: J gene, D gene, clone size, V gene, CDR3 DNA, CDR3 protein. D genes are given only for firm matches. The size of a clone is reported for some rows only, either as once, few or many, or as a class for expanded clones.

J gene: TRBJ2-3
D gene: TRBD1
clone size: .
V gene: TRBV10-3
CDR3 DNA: TGTGCCATCAGCGCCCGGGACAGGAAAGATACGCAGTATTTT
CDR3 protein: CAISARDRKDTQYF

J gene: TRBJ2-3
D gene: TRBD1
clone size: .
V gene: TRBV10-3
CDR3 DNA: TGTGCCATCAGTAAAGAGGTACAAGGGGGCGATGGGCAGTATTTT
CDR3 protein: CAISKEVQGGDGQYF

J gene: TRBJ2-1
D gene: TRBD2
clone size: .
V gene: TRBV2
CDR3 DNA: TGTGCCAGCAGTCGTGAGCGGGAGCCAAGCAACAATGAGCAGTTCTTC
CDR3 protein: CASSREREPSNNEQFF

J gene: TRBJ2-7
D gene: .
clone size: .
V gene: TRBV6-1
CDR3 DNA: TGTGCCAGCAGTGACGGCCAGACTCTCTACGAGCAGTACTTC
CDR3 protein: CASSDGQTLYEQYF

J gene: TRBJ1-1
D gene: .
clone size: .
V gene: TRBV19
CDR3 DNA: TGTGCCAGTAGTCCCGCCAGGGGGAACACTGAAGCTTTCTTT
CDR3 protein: CASSPARGNTEAFF

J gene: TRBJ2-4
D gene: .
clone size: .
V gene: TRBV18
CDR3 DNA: TGTGCCAGCTCACCAACGGGACAACTAGCCAAAAACATTCAGTACTTC
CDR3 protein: CASSPTGQLAKNIQYF

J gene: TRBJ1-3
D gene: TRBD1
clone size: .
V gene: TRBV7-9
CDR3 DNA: TGTGCCAGCAGCGGGACAGGGGACACCATATATTTT
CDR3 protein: CASSGTGDTIYF

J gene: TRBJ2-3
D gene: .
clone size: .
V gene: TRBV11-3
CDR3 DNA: TGTGCCAGCAGCTTAGAATCGTTTTCGGCGCAGTATTTT
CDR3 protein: CASSLESFSAQYF

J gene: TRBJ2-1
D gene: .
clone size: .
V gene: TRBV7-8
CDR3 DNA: TGTGCCAGCAGCTTTCAGGGTAGAACCTACAATGAGCAGTTCTTC
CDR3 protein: CASSFQGRTYNEQFF

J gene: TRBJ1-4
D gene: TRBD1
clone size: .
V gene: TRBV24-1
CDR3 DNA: TGTGCCATTGCGAGGACAGGGGTAAATGAAAAACTGTTTTTT
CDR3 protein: CAIARTGVNEKLFF

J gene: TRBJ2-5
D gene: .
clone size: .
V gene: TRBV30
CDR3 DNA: TGTGCCTGGAGTGTAGTTAGGGGAGAGACCCAGTACTTC
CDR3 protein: CAWSVVRGETQYF

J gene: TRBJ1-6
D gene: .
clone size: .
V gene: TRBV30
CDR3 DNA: TGTGCCTGGAACCCTAGTAATTCACCCCTCCACTTT
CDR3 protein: CAWNPSNSPLHF

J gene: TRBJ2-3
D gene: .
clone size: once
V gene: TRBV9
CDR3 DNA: TGTGCCAGCAGCGTAGGGGCAGACACAAGCACAGATACGCAGTATTTT
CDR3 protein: CASSVGADTSTDTQYF

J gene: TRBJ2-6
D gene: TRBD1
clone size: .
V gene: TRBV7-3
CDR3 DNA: TGTGCCAGCAGCCCGACAGGGGGCACTGGGGCCAACGTCCTGACTTTC
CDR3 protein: CASSPTGGTGANVLTF

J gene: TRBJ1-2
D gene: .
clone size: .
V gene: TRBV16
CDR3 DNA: TGTGCCAGCAGCCATACGGGGGGACGACCTAACTATGGCTACACCTTC
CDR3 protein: CASSHTGGRPNYGYTF

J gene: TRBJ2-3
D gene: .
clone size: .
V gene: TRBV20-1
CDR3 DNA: TGCAGTGCTGTCAAGCGGGATACGCAGTATTTT
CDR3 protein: CSAVKRDTQYF

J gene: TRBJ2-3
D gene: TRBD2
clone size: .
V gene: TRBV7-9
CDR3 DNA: TGTGCCAGCAGCTTAGAGGGCGGGGGGGCAGCAGATACGCAGTATTTT
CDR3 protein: CASSLEGGGAADTQYF

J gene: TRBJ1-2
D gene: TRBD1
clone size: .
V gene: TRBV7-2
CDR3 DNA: TGTGCCAGCAGCGTAGGGACAGGGGGCTATGGCTACACCTTC
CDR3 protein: CASSVGTGGYGYTF

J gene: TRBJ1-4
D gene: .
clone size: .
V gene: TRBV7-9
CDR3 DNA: TGTGCCAGCAGCTTAGGAGGCGGAGGGGATGAAAAACTGTTTTTT
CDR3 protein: CASSLGGGGDEKLFF